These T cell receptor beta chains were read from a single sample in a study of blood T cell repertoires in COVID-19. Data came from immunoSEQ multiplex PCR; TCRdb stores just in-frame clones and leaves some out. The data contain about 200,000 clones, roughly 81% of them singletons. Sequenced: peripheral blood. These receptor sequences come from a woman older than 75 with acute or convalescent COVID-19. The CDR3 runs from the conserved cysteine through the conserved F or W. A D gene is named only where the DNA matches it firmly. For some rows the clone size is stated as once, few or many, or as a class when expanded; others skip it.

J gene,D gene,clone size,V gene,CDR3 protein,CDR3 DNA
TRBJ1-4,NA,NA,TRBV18,CASSPGLLTINEKLFF,TGTGCCAGCTCTCCGGGACTTCTGACGATTAATGAAAAACTGTTTTTT
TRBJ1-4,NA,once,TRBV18,CASSPLANEKLFF,TGTGCCAGCTCACCACTAGCTAATGAAAAACTGTTTTTT
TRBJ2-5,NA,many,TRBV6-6,CASSYLTGVGETQYF,TGTGCCAGCAGCTACCTAACGGGGGTAGGAGAGACCCAGTACTTC
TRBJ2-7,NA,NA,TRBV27,CASSQTGRGRGGEQYF,TGTGCCAGCAGCCAAACAGGGAGGGGAAGAGGGGGCGAGCAGTACTTC
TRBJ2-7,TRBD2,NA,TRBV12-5,CASGLGTSGEYEQYF,TGTGCTAGTGGGCTGGGGACTAGCGGGGAATACGAGCAGTACTTC
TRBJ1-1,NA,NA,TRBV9,CASSVAQGSEAFF,TGTGCCAGCAGCGTAGCCCAGGGTTCTGAAGCTTTCTTT
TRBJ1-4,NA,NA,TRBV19,CASSRELHEKLFF,TGTGCCAGTAGTAGGGAGTTACACGAAAAACTGTTTTTT
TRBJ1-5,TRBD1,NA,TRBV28,CASSFPDRGSPQHF,TGTGCCAGCAGTTTTCCGGACAGGGGGTCGCCCCAGCATTTT
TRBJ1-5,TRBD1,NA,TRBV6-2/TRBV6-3,CASSTQGGNQPQHF,TGTGCCAGCAGCACACAGGGGGGGAATCAGCCCCAGCATTTT
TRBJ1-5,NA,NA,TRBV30,CAWSARGDQPQHF,TGTGCCTGGAGTGCCAGGGGCGATCAGCCCCAGCATTTT
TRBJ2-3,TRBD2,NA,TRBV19,CASSTSGGGTDTQYF,TGTGCCAGTAGTACCTCGGGAGGCGGCACAGATACGCAGTATTTT
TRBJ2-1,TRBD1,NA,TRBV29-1,CSVASGQGYNEQFF,TGCAGCGTTGCTTCGGGACAGGGCTACAATGAGCAGTTCTTC
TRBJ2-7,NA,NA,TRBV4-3,CASSQVLGAGSYEQYF,TGCGCCAGCAGCCAAGTATTGGGCGCGGGCTCCTACGAGCAGTACTTC
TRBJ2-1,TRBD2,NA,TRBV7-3,CASSLTSGKSDEQFF,TGTGCCAGCAGCTTGACTAGCGGGAAGTCGGATGAGCAGTTCTTC
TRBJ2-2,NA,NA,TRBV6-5,CASSNHRDTGELFF,TGTGCCAGCAGTAATCACAGGGATACCGGGGAGCTGTTTTTT
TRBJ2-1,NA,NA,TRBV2,CASSDRRSHNEQFF,TGTGCCAGCAGTGATAGGCGGTCCCACAATGAGCAGTTCTTC
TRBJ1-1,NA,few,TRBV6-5,CASSSYGDEAFF,TGTGCCAGCAGCTCATACGGGGATGAAGCTTTCTTT
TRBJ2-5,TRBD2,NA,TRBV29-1,CSVGRTSGLQETQYF,TGCAGCGTTGGGAGGACTAGCGGGTTGCAAGAGACCCAGTACTTC
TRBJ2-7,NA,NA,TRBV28,CASSLEGGSEQYF,TGTGCCAGCAGTTTGGAGGGAGGAAGCGAGCAGTACTTC
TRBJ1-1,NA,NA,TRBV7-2,CASSQMVSGYTEAFF,TGTGCCAGCAGCCAAATGGTATCAGGATACACTGAAGCTTTCTTT
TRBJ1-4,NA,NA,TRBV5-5,CASSSTGATNEKLFF,TGTGCCAGCAGCTCGACAGGAGCAACTAATGAAAAACTGTTTTTT
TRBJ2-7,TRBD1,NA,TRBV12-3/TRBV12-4,CASNGQGSYEQYF,TGTGCCAGCAACGGACAGGGATCCTACGAGCAGTACTTC
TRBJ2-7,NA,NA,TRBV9,CASSEGSYEQYF,TGTGCCAGCAGCGAGGGGTCCTACGAGCAGTACTTC
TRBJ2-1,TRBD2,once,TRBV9,CASSVVGGSSYNEQFF,TGTGCCAGCAGCGTAGTCGGGGGGAGCTCCTACAATGAGCAGTTCTTC
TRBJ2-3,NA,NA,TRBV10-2,CASRQLGDTDTQYF,TGCGCCAGTAGACAGCTTGGGGACACAGATACGCAGTATTTT
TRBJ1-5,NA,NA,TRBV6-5,CASSTGQLDQPQHF,TGTGCCAGCAGCACCGGACAGCTTGATCAGCCCCAGCATTTT
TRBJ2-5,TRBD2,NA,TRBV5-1,CASSLRASGSSGETQYF,TGCGCCAGCAGCTTGAGGGCTAGCGGGAGTTCGGGAGAGACCCAGTACTTC
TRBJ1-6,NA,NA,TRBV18,CASSPIGTSPSSYNSPLHF,TGTGCCAGCTCACCCATCGGGACTTCCCCGAGCTCCTATAATTCACCCCTCCACTTT
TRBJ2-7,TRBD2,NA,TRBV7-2,CASSLVGTNPYEQYF,TGTGCCAGCAGCTTAGTTGGGACTAATCCCTACGAGCAGTACTTC
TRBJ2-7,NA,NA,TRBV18,CASSPRNRPYEQYF,TGTGCCAGCTCACCGAGGAACAGGCCCTACGAGCAGTACTTC
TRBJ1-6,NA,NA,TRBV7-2,CASTPSVVDSPLHF,TGTGCCAGCACCCCGTCGGTGGTTGATTCACCCCTCCACTTT